The rows below give T cell receptor beta chains drawn from one sample of a study of early T cells in non-severe SARS-CoV-2 infection. TCRdb reanalysed the 5' RACE reads using MiXCR and keeps one entry per CDR3 protein. The table includes 65,000 to 70,000 distinct CDR3 sequences, 12% detected once. Sequencing was done on a sample of whole blood. The receptors come from an adult who was a healthcare worker with PCR-confirmed SARS-CoV-2 infection or an uninfected control (not recorded which). CDR3s include the opening cysteine and the closing phenylalanine or tryptophan. D genes are given only for firm matches. Only some rows state a clone size, as once, few, many or a class for expanded clones.

TRBV5-1	TRBD1	few	TRBJ2-2	CASSLATGMNTGELFF	TGCGCCAGCAGCTTGGCGACAGGGATGAACACCGGGGAGCTGTTTTTT
TRBV27	NA	few	TRBJ2-3	CASSFAATGGTQYF	TGTGCCAGCAGTTTTGCAGCCACAGGCGGTACGCAGTATTTT
TRBV5-1	TRBD2	many	TRBJ2-2	CASSSIAGEDTGELFF	TGCGCCAGCAGCTCCATAGCGGGGGAGGACACCGGGGAGCTGTTTTTT
TRBV12-3/TRBV12-4	NA	NA	TRBJ1-3	CASRPTGRGTGNTIYF	TGTGCCAGCAGGCCAACCGGAAGAGGGACTGGAAACACCATATATTTT
TRBV6-1	TRBD1	NA	TRBJ1-1	CASRDRENTEAFF	TGTGCCAGCAGGGACAGGGAGAACACTGAAGCTTTCTTT
TRBV29-1	NA	many	TRBJ2-4	CSVVSGTDLAKNIQYF	TGCAGCGTTGTTTCCGGGACCGACTTAGCCAAAAACATTCAGTACTTC
TRBV7-7	NA	NA	TRBJ2-3	CASRPTGLGTDTQYF	TGTGCTAGCAGGCCCACAGGGCTAGGCACAGATACGCAGTATTTT
TRBV6-1	TRBD2	many	TRBJ2-3	CASGSASGTDTQYF	TGTGCCAGCGGCTCGGCTAGCGGAACAGATACGCAGTATTTT
TRBV20-1	NA	few	TRBJ2-1	CSALRDAGNEQFF	TGCAGTGCTCTCCGGGACGCCGGCAATGAGCAGTTCTTC
TRBV18	NA	many	TRBJ1-2	CASSPGKDNYGYTF	TGTGCCAGCTCACCTGGAAAGGATAACTATGGCTACACCTTC
TRBV5-1	NA	many	TRBJ2-5	CASSLGTAKETQYF	TGCGCCAGCAGCTTGGGGACAGCTAAAGAGACCCAGTACTTC
TRBV11-2	NA	many	TRBJ2-2	CASSRGFGELFF	TGTGCCAGCAGTCGAGGATTCGGGGAGCTGTTTTTT
TRBV3-1	TRBD2	NA	TRBJ2-5	CASRLAGGQYQETQYF	TGTGCCAGCAGACTAGCGGGGGGCCAGTACCAAGAGACCCAGTACTTC
TRBV7-8	TRBD1	NA	TRBJ2-5	CASSSRQGARWETQYF	TGTGCCAGCAGCTCTCGACAGGGGGCGCGTTGGGAGACCCAGTACTTC